The clone carrying this TCR beta chain was observed a handful of times. The target antigen is unknown. The entry originates in a study of T cells in Graves' hyperthyroidism and ophthalmopathy. Study-wide points: In simple terms, a model built on 13 V-J features told ophthalmopathy apart from stable hyperthyroidism. Within blood appeared most thyroid clonotypes that had expanded above 0.001.

The study enrolled patients aged 18 to 65 with newly diagnosed hyperthyroidism of under 2 months' duration. Uncontrolled infections, other autoimmune diseases, pregnancy or lactation led to exclusion of patients. The investigators amplified TCR beta CDR3 regions from RNA transcripts. With the HTBI primer set, the TCR CDR3 went through a first round of RT-PCR. TCRdb itself ran the multiplex PCR reads through MiXCR, one entry per CDR3 protein. Among roughly 700,000 distinct CDR3 sequences, approximately 15% were seen once, and the ten largest hold roughly 10%. Germline CDR1 SGHTA, CDR2 FQGTGA. V shed 4 bases and J shed 11 bases, with 11 bases lying between them. The CDR3 consists of 11 residues.

The chain links TRBV7-3 to TRBJ1-1, with D hard to call. The receptor was isolated from a young woman with Graves' hyperthyroidism. The sequenced material came from blood. The CDR3 loop reads CASSCRPRAFF. The CDR3 nucleotides read TGTGCCAGCAGCTGCCGGCCCAGGGCTTTCTTT.